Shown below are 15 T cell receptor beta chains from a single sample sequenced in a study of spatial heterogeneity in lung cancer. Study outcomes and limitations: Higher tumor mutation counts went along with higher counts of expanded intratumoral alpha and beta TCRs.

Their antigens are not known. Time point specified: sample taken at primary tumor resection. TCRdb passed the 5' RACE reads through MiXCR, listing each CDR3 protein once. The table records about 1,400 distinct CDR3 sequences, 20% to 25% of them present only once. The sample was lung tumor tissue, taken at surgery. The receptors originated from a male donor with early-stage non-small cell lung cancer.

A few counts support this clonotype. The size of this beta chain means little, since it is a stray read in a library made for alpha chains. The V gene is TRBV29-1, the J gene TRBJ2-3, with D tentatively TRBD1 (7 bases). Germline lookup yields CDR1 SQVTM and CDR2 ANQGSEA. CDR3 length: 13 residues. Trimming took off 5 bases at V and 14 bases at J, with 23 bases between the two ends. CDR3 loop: CSVPPEEGARRYF. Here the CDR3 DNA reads TGCAGCGTTCCCCCCGAGGAGGGGGCACGGAGGTATTTT.

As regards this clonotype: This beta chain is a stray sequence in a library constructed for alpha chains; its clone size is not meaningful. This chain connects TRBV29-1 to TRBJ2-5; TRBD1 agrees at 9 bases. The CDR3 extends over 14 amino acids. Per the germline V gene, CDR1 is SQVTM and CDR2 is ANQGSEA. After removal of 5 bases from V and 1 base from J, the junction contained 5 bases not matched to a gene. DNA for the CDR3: TGCAGCGTTACAGGGGGCGTTGGCCAAGAGACCCAGTACTTC. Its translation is CSVTGGVGQETQYF.

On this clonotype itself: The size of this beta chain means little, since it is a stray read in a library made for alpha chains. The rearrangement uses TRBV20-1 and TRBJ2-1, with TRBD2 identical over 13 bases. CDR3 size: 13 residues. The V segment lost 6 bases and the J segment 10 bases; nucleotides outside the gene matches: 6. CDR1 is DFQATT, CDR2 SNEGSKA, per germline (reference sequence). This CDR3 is CSAPGLAGYEQFF. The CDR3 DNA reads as TGCAGTGCCCCGGGACTAGCGGGATACGAGCAGTTCTTC.

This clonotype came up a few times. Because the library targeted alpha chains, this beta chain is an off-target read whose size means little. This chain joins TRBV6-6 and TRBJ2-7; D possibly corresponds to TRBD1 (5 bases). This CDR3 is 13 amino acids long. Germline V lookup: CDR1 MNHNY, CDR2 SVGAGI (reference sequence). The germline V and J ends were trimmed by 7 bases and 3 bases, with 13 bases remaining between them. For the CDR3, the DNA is TGTGCCAGCACCAGACGGCAGGGCTACGAGCAGTACTTC. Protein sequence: CASTRRQGYEQYF.

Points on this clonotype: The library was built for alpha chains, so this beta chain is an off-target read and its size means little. CDR3 DNA sequence: TGCAGCGTTCTCCTAGCGGGATTGTACGAGCAGTACTTC. It encodes CSVLLAGLYEQYF. The J gene is TRBJ2-7, the V gene TRBV29-1; 9 bases match TRBD2. With 5 bases clipped from V and 4 bases from J, the junction kept 6 bases outside the gene matches. Germline loops: CDR1 SQVTM, CDR2 ANQGSEA. The CDR3 length is 13 residues.

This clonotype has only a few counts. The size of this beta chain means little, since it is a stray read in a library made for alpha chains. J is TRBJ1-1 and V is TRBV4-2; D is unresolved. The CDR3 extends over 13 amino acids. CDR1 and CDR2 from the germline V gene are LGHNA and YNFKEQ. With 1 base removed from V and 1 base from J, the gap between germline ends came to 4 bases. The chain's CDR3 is CASSQVGNTEAFF. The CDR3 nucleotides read TGTGCCAGCAGCCAAGTTGGGAACACTGAAGCTTTCTTT.

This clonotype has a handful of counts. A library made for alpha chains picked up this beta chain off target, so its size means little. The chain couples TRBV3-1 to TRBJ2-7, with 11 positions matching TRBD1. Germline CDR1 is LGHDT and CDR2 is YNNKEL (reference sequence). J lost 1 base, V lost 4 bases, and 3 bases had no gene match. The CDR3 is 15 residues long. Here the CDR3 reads CASSRGTGGSYEQYF. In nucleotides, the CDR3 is TGTGCCAGCAGCCGAGGGACAGGGGGTTCCTACGAGCAGTACTTC.

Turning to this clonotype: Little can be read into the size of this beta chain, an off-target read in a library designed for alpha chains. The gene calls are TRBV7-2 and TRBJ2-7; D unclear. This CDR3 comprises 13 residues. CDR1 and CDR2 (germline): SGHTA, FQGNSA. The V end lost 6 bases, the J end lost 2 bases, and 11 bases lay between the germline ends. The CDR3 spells CASSRTSTYEQYF. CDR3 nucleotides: TGTGCCAGCAGTCGAACCAGCACCTACGAGCAGTACTTC.

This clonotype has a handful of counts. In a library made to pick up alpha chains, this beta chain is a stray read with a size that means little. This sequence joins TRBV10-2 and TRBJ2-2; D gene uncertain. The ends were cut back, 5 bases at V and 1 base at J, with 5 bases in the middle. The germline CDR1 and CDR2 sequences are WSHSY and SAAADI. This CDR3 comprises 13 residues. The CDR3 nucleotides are TGCGCCAGCAGTCCCGGGAACACCGGGGAGCTGTTTTTT. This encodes CASSPGNTGELFF.

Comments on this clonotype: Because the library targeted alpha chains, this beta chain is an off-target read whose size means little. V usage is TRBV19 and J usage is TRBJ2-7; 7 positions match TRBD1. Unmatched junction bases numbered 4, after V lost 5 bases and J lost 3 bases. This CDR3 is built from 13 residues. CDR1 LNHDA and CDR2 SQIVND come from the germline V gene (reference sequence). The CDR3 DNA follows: TGTGCCAGTAGTCAGACAGGGCACTACGAGCAGTACTTC. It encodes CASSQTGHYEQYF.

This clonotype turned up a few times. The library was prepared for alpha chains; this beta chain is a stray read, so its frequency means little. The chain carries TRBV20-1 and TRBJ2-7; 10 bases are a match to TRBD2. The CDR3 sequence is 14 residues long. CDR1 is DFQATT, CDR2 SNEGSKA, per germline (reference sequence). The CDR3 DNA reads TGCAGCGCTGGACTAGCGGCCCTCCGAGGGGAGCAGTACTTC. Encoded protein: CSAGLAALRGEQYF.

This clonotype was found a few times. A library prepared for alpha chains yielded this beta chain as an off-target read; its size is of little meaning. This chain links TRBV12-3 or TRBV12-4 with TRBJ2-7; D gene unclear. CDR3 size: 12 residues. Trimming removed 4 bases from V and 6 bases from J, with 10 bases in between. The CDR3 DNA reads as TGTGCCAGCAGTTCCCCAATGATCGAGCAGTACTTC. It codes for CASSSPMIEQYF.

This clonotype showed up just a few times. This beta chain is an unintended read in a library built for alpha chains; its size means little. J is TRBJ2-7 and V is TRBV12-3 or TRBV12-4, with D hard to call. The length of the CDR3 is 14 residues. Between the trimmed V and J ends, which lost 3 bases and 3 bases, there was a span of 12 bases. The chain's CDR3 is CASSFGQNNYEQYF. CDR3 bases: TGTGCCAGCAGTTTCGGGCAGAATAACTACGAGCAGTACTTC.

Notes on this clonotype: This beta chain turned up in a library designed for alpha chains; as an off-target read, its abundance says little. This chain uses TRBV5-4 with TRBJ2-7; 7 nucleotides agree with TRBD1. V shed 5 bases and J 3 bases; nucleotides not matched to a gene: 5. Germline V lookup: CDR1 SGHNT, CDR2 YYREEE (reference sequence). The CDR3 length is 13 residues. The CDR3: CASRRGTDYEQYF. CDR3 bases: TGTGCCAGCAGAAGAGGGACAGACTACGAGCAGTACTTC.

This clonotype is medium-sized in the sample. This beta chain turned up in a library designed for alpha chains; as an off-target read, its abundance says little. The CDR3 coding sequence is TGCAGCGTTGGCGACAGCACCTACGAGCAGTACTTC. This sequence encodes CSVGDSTYEQYF. The chain is built from TRBV29-1 and TRBJ2-7; a possible D gene is TRBD1 (5 bases). Trimming took off 4 bases at V and 2 bases at J, with 9 bases between the two ends. Germline V gene lookup returns CDR1 SQVTM and CDR2 ANQGSEA. This CDR3 has 12 amino acids.